This is a list of T cell receptor beta chains from one sample in a study of CD8 T cells in ankylosing spondylitis. TCRdb re-derived calls from the 5' RACE reads in MiXCR, one entry per CDR3 protein. The sample lists around 230,000 distinct CDR3 sequences; around 8% were seen once. The sequenced sample was blood, either unsorted or a sorted T cell fraction (not recorded which). Receptors originate from a female donor with ankylosing spondylitis or in good health (not recorded which). Both conserved end residues are part of each CDR3. The D gene is left open where the match is weak. Clone size appears in some rows only: once, few, many, or a class for an expanded clone.

d_call,v_call,clone_size,j_call,cdr3_nt,cdr3_aa
TRBD1,TRBV19,-,TRBJ2-7,TGTGCCAGCAAGAACAGGGGGATGTACGAGCAGTACTTC,CASKNRGMYEQYF
-,TRBV27,many,TRBJ2-2,TGTGCCAGCAGCCCCAGGGGGGGATTCTCCGGGGAGCTGTTTTTT,CASSPRGGFSGELFF
-,TRBV7-2,-,TRBJ2-1,TGTGCCAGCAGGTCAACCGCCCAGGGTAGCCGTGAGCAGTTCTTC,CASRSTAQGSREQFF
-,TRBV14,many,TRBJ2-3,TGTGCCAGCAGCCGCCGGACAGGCGGGACTAGGCCCCTTCATACGCAGTATTTT,CASSRRTGGTRPLHTQYF
-,TRBV20-1,many,TRBJ2-4,TGCAGTACCACAAGAGTCGTCGGGGACATTCAGTACTTC,CSTTRVVGDIQYF
-,TRBV3-1,many,TRBJ1-1,TGTGCCAGCAGCCTTTTGGGGGCTGAAGCTTTCTTT,CASSLLGAEAFF
TRBD1,TRBV29-1,few,TRBJ2-7,TGCAGCGTTGAAGTCGGGACAGGAATCTACGAGCAGTACTTC,CSVEVGTGIYEQYF
TRBD2,TRBV11-1,many,TRBJ2-1,TGTGCCAGCAGCTTACCGACTAGCGGGAGCCTCGGGAGCGATGAGCAGTTCTTC,CASSLPTSGSLGSDEQFF
-,TRBV15,many,TRBJ2-1,TGTGCCACCAGCCGGACGCTAGTGGTTTACAATGAGCAGTTCTTC,CATSRTLVVYNEQFF
-,TRBV6-4,many,TRBJ2-2,TGTGCCAGCAGTCTTGAGGGGGGTTCCAACACCGGGGAGCTGTTTTTT,CASSLEGGSNTGELFF
-,TRBV5-1,many,TRBJ2-7,TGCGCCAGCAGCTTGGATGCATTGACGAGGGAGCAGTACTTC,CASSLDALTREQYF
-,TRBV12-3/TRBV12-4,many,TRBJ1-4,TGTGCCAGCAGTCCAGGACGTCGGGACGAAAAACTGTTTTTT,CASSPGRRDEKLFF
TRBD1,TRBV5-1,-,TRBJ2-7,TGCGCCAGCAGCTTGGTAGGACAGGGGAACGAGCAGTACTTC,CASSLVGQGNEQYF
-,TRBV6-2/TRBV6-3,-,TRBJ2-2,TGTGCCAGCAGTTACGAAGACAGAGCCCCTCCCGGGGAGCTGTTTTTT,CASSYEDRAPPGELFF
-,TRBV5-1,many,TRBJ1-3,TGCGCCAGCAGCTTGGGGGGAAGAGGAAACACCATATATTTT,CASSLGGRGNTIYF
TRBD2,TRBV27,many,TRBJ2-1,TGTGCCAGCAGTTCCGTAGCGGGGGCCTCCTACAATGAGCAGTTCTTC,CASSSVAGASYNEQFF
-,TRBV29-1,few,TRBJ1-5,TGCAGCGTTGATGGGGGCGCGGGCAATCAGCCCCAGCATTTT,CSVDGGAGNQPQHF
-,TRBV7-2,many,TRBJ1-1,TGTGCCAGCAGCTTACAGGGGCGCGGAACTGAAGCTTTCTTT,CASSLQGRGTEAFF
TRBD2,TRBV4-3,many,TRBJ2-1,TGCGCCAGCAGCCAAGTAATGACTAGCGGGAGTCGCGACCGGCAGTTCTTC,CASSQVMTSGSRDRQFF
TRBD1,TRBV30,-,TRBJ2-5,TGTGCCTGGGACAGGACAGGGGAGACCCAGTACTTC,CAWDRTGETQYF
TRBD1,TRBV29-1,-,TRBJ2-6,TGCAGCGTTGAAGCAGGGGGAAGTGGGGCCAACGTCCTGACTTTC,CSVEAGGSGANVLTF
-,TRBV7-8,many,TRBJ2-4,TGTGCCAGCAGCTTGGCCTCCCAGGGGCCAGCCATTCAGTACTTC,CASSLASQGPAIQYF
-,TRBV3-1,-,TRBJ2-5,TGTGCCAGCAGCCAAGAGGGCCCCCTCCGACGCGAGACCCAGTACTTC,CASSQEGPLRRETQYF
TRBD1,TRBV12-3/TRBV12-4,many,TRBJ1-1,TGTGCCAGCAGGGACAGGGGGCTGTATTCTGAAGCTTTCTTT,CASRDRGLYSEAFF
-,TRBV5-1,many,TRBJ2-1,TGCGCCAGCAGCGGGACCCTTGCGGGTGAGCAGTTCTTC,CASSGTLAGEQFF
TRBD2,TRBV12-3/TRBV12-4,many,TRBJ2-7,TGTGCCAGCAGCCCTAGCGGGAGCGTATACGGGCAGTACTTC,CASSPSGSVYGQYF
TRBD2,TRBV20-1,-,TRBJ2-5,TGCAGTGCTAGACTAGCGGGACGGGAGACCCAGTACTTC,CSARLAGRETQYF
TRBD1,TRBV7-2,many,TRBJ2-3,TGTGCCAGCAGCGCAAGGACAGGTGATACGCAGTATTTT,CASSARTGDTQYF
TRBD2,TRBV5-1,many,TRBJ2-2,TGCGCCAGCAGCTTCGGACTAGCGGGAGGCGGAACCGGGGAGCTGTTTTTT,CASSFGLAGGGTGELFF
TRBD2,TRBV5-1,many,TRBJ2-3,TGCGCCAGCAGCCCTAGCGGAACCACAGATACGCAGTATTTT,CASSPSGTTDTQYF
-,TRBV18,-,TRBJ1-1,TGTGCCAACTCACCCCTCATTATGACAGCCATGAACACTGAAACTTTCTTT,CANSPLIMTAMNTETFF
-,TRBV27,few,TRBJ1-5,TGTGCCAGCAGCTACGGTCGCAATCAGCCCCAGCATTTT,CASSYGRNQPQHF
-,TRBV5-4,-,TRBJ1-4,TGTGCCAGCAGCCCGGGGACCAGGGAAAAACTGTTTTTT,CASSPGTREKLFF
-,TRBV28,many,TRBJ1-2,TGTGCCAGCAGTGCGGGACCGTTGGCGGGCTACACCTTC,CASSAGPLAGYTF
TRBD2,TRBV10-3,many,TRBJ2-3,TGTGCCATCAGGGGACTAGCCAGCACAGATACGCAGTATTTT,CAIRGLASTDTQYF
-,TRBV29-1,many,TRBJ1-2,TGCAGCGTTGAATGGGGCCCAGGTGGCTACACCTTC,CSVEWGPGGYTF
TRBD1,TRBV4-3,-,TRBJ2-1,TGCGCCAGCAGCCAGAGGGGGCCACCGGCGACAGGGGGCGGGGGCGAGCAGTTCTTC,CASSQRGPPATGGGGEQFF
-,TRBV12-3/TRBV12-4,many,TRBJ1-4,TGTGCCAGCAGTTTAAATGAAAAACTGTTTTTT,CASSLNEKLFF
-,TRBV21-1,many,TRBJ1-3,TGTGCCAGCATCGGGGCTATGGAGCGTGGAAACACCATATATTTT,CASIGAMERGNTIYF
-,TRBV20-1,many,TRBJ2-2,TGCAGTGCGAGGGACCCGGGAGCTCGAACCGGGGAGCTGTTTTTT,CSARDPGARTGELFF
-,TRBV5-1,many,TRBJ1-1,TGCGCCAGCAGCTTGTGGGACACCTCCCAAGCTTTCTTT,CASSLWDTSQAFF
-,TRBV6-2/TRBV6-3,few,TRBJ1-1,TGTGCCAGCAGTTACGGGGCAGGTGAAGCTTTCTTT,CASSYGAGEAFF
TRBD1,TRBV28,many,TRBJ1-6,TGTGCCAGCAGTACTTCCCACGCGACAGGGCGCAATTCACCCCTCCACTTT,CASSTSHATGRNSPLHF
-,TRBV5-1,many,TRBJ1-3,TGCGCCAGCAGTTCCGCTCTTGGAAACACCATATATTTT,CASSSALGNTIYF
-,TRBV20-1,-,TRBJ2-7,TGCAGTGCTGGGGGGCCGGGGTACGAGCAGTACTTC,CSAGGPGYEQYF
-,TRBV12-3/TRBV12-4,many,TRBJ2-5,TGTGCCAGCAGCCACTACAACACCGGACTTGGAGAGACCCAGTACTTC,CASSHYNTGLGETQYF
TRBD1,TRBV29-1,few,TRBJ2-7,TGCAGCGTTAAGGGGGACAGGGGGGACTACGAGCAGTACTTC,CSVKGDRGDYEQYF
-,TRBV7-2,few,TRBJ2-5,TGTGCCAGCAACGGCCAAGAGACCCAGTACTTC,CASNGQETQYF
TRBD2,TRBV29-1,many,TRBJ2-1,TGCAGCGTTGAGTCACTAGCGGGGACCTACAATGAGCAGTTCTTC,CSVESLAGTYNEQFF
TRBD1,TRBV6-2/TRBV6-3,many,TRBJ1-5,TGTGCCAGCAGATCAAACTACGCCGACAGGGGGGGGCAGCCCCAGCATTTT,CASRSNYADRGGQPQHF
-,TRBV7-9,-,TRBJ1-1,TGTGCCAGCAGCCCGGCCAACCGGCGGAACACTGAAGCTTTCTTT,CASSPANRRNTEAFF
-,TRBV6-5,many,TRBJ2-7,TGTGCCAGCAGTACGGTCCCCTACGAGCAGTACTTC,CASSTVPYEQYF
-,TRBV27,many,TRBJ2-1,TGTGCCAGCAGTCTAGGCACGGCTGAGCAGTTCTTC,CASSLGTAEQFF
-,TRBV19,many,TRBJ1-1,TGTGCCAGTAGCGATCCAGGGACTCAACCTGAAGCTTTCTTT,CASSDPGTQPEAFF
TRBD2,TRBV4-2,many,TRBJ2-2,TGTGCCAGCAGCCAAGGGACTAGCGGGAGTGGCACCGGGGAGCTGTTTTTT,CASSQGTSGSGTGELFF